Listed here are 16 T cell receptor beta chains from one sample, sequenced in a study of blood T cell repertoires in COVID-19. Profiling relied on immunoSEQ multiplex PCR, and the TCRdb table lists in-frame clones only, not all of them. This table has 150,000 or so clones, 88% appearing once. The sample comprised peripheral blood. Every receptor here comes from a human donor in a cohort sampled during active COVID-19.

This clone was detected only once. The rearrangement joins TRBV7-3 to TRBJ2-2, with TRBD2 identical over 7 bases. Germline CDR1 reads SGHTA; CDR2 reads FQGTGA. V lost 3 bases, J lost 4 bases, and 8 bases stayed unmatched. The CDR3 extends over 16 amino acids. The CDR3 nucleotides are TGTGCCAGCAGCTTTGGGGGAGGGTCGAGCACCGGGGAGCTGTTTTTT. It yields the protein CASSFGGGSSTGELFF.

V is TRBV29-1 and J is TRBJ1-3; TRBD1 matches 10 bases. With 3 bases clipped from V and 4 bases from J, the junction kept 3 bases outside the gene matches. The CDR3 contains 14 residues. Per the germline V gene, CDR1 is SQVTM and CDR2 is ANQGSEA. The CDR3 DNA sequence: TGCAGCGTTGAGACAGGGGGCAGAGGAAACACCATATATTTT. Translation: CSVETGGRGNTIYF.

The chain is built from TRBV28 and TRBJ2-7, with D perhaps matching TRBD1 (6 bases). This CDR3 contains 13 residues. CDR1 is MDHEN and CDR2 is SYDVKM in the germline V gene. The V end was cut by 5 bases, the J end by 6 bases, with 14 bases between. DNA for the CDR3: TGTGCCAGCAGTCCCACAGACAGGATCGAGCAGTACTTC. Its translation is CASSPTDRIEQYF.

This clone was detected a few times. This chain uses TRBV6-2 or TRBV6-3 with TRBJ2-7; 8 bases map to TRBD1. CDR3 length: 16 amino acids. Germline CDR1 reads MNHEY; CDR2 reads SVGEGT. V dropped 1 base and J dropped 3; count of bases not matched to a gene: 8. The CDR3 loop is CASSYYRQGSFYEQYF. The CDR3 nucleotides read TGTGCCAGCAGTTACTATAGACAGGGGTCCTTCTACGAGCAGTACTTC.

This chain uses TRBV5-1 with TRBJ1-4; 9 bases map to TRBD1. The germline CDR1 and CDR2 sequences are SGHRS and YFSETQ. The J segment lost 5 bases and the V segment lost 4 bases, leaving 3 bases of the junction unmatched. The CDR3 totals 14 residues. CDR3 nucleotide sequence: TGCGCCAGCAGCCCCGGGACAGGGAATGAAAAACTGTTTTTT. The encoded protein is CASSPGTGNEKLFF.

The chain couples TRBV18 to TRBJ2-2; TRBD1 matches at 7 bases. V lost 5 bases and J lost 5; bases outside the gene matches: 8. Germline assignment: CDR1 KGHSH and CDR2 LQKENI. The CDR3 is made up of 15 amino acids. Here the CDR3 DNA reads TGTGCCAGCTCAACTGACAGGGTCGGAACCGGGGAGCTGTTTTTT. This translates into CASSTDRVGTGELFF.

The V gene is TRBV15, the J gene TRBJ1-1; D is uncertain. The V gene's germline CDR1 is LNHNV and CDR2 YYDKDF (reference sequence). The length of the CDR3 is 16 residues. Trimming took 0 bases from V and 5 from J, leaving 16 bases between them. CDR3: CATSRDRMTRGTEAFF. The CDR3 bases are TGTGCCACCAGCAGAGATCGCATGACCAGAGGTACTGAAGCTTTCTTT.

The J gene is TRBJ2-7, the V gene TRBV27; a possible D gene is TRBD1 (6 bases). The CDR3 is 13 amino acids. CDR1 is MNHEY, CDR2 SMNVEV, per germline (reference sequence). V was cut by 1 base and J by 6 bases, with 10 bases left in between. The CDR3 DNA reads TGTGCCAGCAGTTTATTGACAGGTACCGAGCAGTACTTC. Translation: CASSLLTGTEQYF.

The chain carries TRBV28 and TRBJ2-7; possible D gene TRBD1, 5 bases. The CDR3 totals 13 residues. V lost 5 bases and J 3 bases, leaving 11 bases between the germline ends. Germline-derived CDR1 and CDR2 are MDHEN and SYDVKM. The CDR3: CASSITGFYEQYF. CDR3 nucleotides: TGTGCCAGCAGTATCACAGGTTTCTACGAGCAGTACTTC. The full variable domain, rest sourced from reference TRBV28 and TRBJ2-7, is DVKVTQSSRYLVKRTGEKVFLECVQDMDHENMFWYRQDPGLGLRLIYFSYDVKMKEKGDIPEGYSVSREKKERFSLILESASTNQTSMYLCASSITGFYEQYFGPGTRLTVT.

This rearrangement joins TRBV21-1 to TRBJ2-2; the table's D call, TRBD1, has no DNA check behind it. TRBV21-1 is assigned pseudogene status. The length of the CDR3 is 15 residues. The chain's CDR3 is CASSTGGGNTGELFF. In nucleotides, the CDR3 is TGTGCCAGCAGCACAGGGGGCGGGAACACCGGGGAGCTGTTTTTT.

This clone was detected only a few times. The rearrangement links TRBV5-1 to TRBJ2-5; D call uncertain. Germline V gene data show CDR1 as SGHRS and CDR2 as YFSETQ. There are 14 residues in the CDR3. V lost 0 bases and J lost 0, with 6 bases in between. The CDR3 DNA reads TGCGCCAGCAGCTTGGGGCAGAACCAAGAGACCCAGTACTTC. Translated: CASSLGQNQETQYF.

This clone occurred once. The chain is built from TRBV5-8 and TRBJ1-1; D gene unclear. The CDR3 loop spans 14 amino acids. V lost 5 bases and J lost 2, with 13 bases in between. Germline assignment: CDR1 SGHTS and CDR2 YDEGEE. The DNA of the CDR3 is TGTGCCAGCAGTAGTGGGCAGCCTAACACTGAAGCTTTCTTT. Translation gives CASSSGQPNTEAFF.

The rearrangement uses TRBV19 and TRBJ2-1, with 9 bases that match TRBD1. The CDR3 runs to 15 residues. The germline V gene encodes CDR1 LNHDA and CDR2 SQIVND (reference sequence). The junction had 9 bases not matched to a gene; V was cut back by 6 bases and J by 6 bases. CDR3 sequence: CASSDTGQGGNEQFF. The CDR3 bases are TGTGCCAGTAGCGATACGGGACAGGGTGGCAATGAGCAGTTCTTC.

In its sample, this clone was seen once. The chain has TRBV12-2 and TRBJ2-1; the listed D gene, TRBD2, was not tested against the DNA. TRBV12-2 is labeled a pseudogene. This CDR3 is 17 amino acids long. Written as DNA, the CDR3 is TGTGCAAGTCGCTTAGCATCACGACTAGCGGTCTACAATGAGCAGTTCTTC. Encoded protein: CASRLASRLAVYNEQFF.

Here the CDR3 reads CASNVQTGSSQAFF. DNA for the CDR3: TGTGCCAGCAATGTTCAGACAGGCTCCAGCCAAGCTTTCTTT. The chain has TRBV2 and TRBJ1-1, with TRBD1 as a possible D gene (6 bases). The CDR3 totals 14 residues. Trimming took off 7 bases at V and 9 bases at J, with 21 bases between the two ends. Looked up from germline, CDR1 is SNHLY and CDR2 is FYNNEI.

The chain is built from TRBV6-2 or TRBV6-3 and TRBJ2-4; 9 positions agree with TRBD1. The J segment lost 2 bases and the V segment lost 0 bases, leaving 5 bases of the junction unmatched. CDR1 and CDR2 from the germline V gene are MNHEY and SVGEGT. The CDR3 runs 17 residues. CDR3 sequence reads: CASSYSGQGSPKNIQYF. The CDR3, as DNA: TGTGCCAGCAGTTACTCGGGACAGGGATCTCCCAAAAACATTCAGTACTTC.